These T cell receptor beta chains were read from a single sample in a study of beta chain features in type 1 diabetes. Profiling relied on immunoSEQ multiplex PCR, and the TCRdb table lists in-frame clones only, not all of them. The data contain about 350,000 clones, around 19% of them seen just once; the ten biggest clones take up 0.044%. The material sequenced was naive CD4+ T cells from blood. These receptor sequences come from a woman between 18 and 29 years old in good health. Each CDR3 is given with its conserved first and last residue. The D gene is left open where the match is weak. Clone size is not always given. Where it is, it says once, few, many or a class for expanded clones.

abundance	len	d_gene	v_gene	j_gene	CDR3nt	CDR3aa
.	14	.	TRBV30	TRBJ1-6	TGTGCCTGGGGAGCTGGAGGATTGAATTCACCCCTCCACTTT	CAWGAGGLNSPLHF
.	12	.	TRBV25-1	TRBJ2-3	TGTGCCGGGAGGGGGTTCACAGATACGCAGTATTTT	CAGRGFTDTQYF
few	15	TRBD1	TRBV30	TRBJ1-1	TGTGCCTGGAGTAAGGGGACAGGGGAACGGACTGAAGCTTTCTTT	CAWSKGTGERTEAFF
.	14	TRBD1	TRBV2	TRBJ1-2	TGTGCCAGCACCCAAACGGGGGCAGGGGGTATGCACACCTTC	CASTQTGAGGMHTF
few	13	.	TRBV29-1	TRBJ2-7	TGCAGCGCTCGACGGGAACAGAGCTACGAGCAGTACTTC	CSARREQSYEQYF
.	13	.	TRBV4-1	TRBJ1-4	TGCGCCAGCAGCCGTGGAGTGCGGGAAAAACTGTTTTTT	CASSRGVREKLFF
few	12	.	TRBV9	TRBJ2-1	TGTGCCAGCAACCGAGGGGGCAATGAGCAGTTCTTC	CASNRGGNEQFF
few	15	TRBD2	TRBV14	TRBJ2-7	TGTGCCAGCAGCCCTAGGCGGGGGGTGTCGTACGAGCAGTACTTC	CASSPRRGVSYEQYF
.	15	.	TRBV6-5	TRBJ2-7	TGTGCCAGCAGTTACTCGGGGGGAACCCGATACGAGCAGTACTTC	CASSYSGGTRYEQYF
.	14	.	TRBV11-2	TRBJ2-2	TGTGCCAGCAGCGGACAGTTGGGCACCGGGGAGCTGTTTTTT	CASSGQLGTGELFF
.	16	TRBD2	TRBV7-9	TRBJ2-5	TGTGCCAGCAGCTCCTCAGCGGGAGGGCCTAGAGAGACCCAGTACTTC	CASSSSAGGPRETQYF
few	14	.	TRBV2	TRBJ1-1	TGTGTCGGCGCGGTGACAGGTCCGAACACTGAAGCTTTCTTT	CVGAVTGPNTEAFF
.	15	TRBD1	TRBV4-2	TRBJ2-2	TGTGCCAGCAGCAGACAGGGGGCGCGCACCGGGGAGCTGTTTTTT	CASSRQGARTGELFF
.	14	.	TRBV7-9	TRBJ2-7	TGTGCCAGCAGCTCCCGGGTTCCGACCTACGAGCAGTACTTC	CASSSRVPTYEQYF
few	15	TRBD1	TRBV27	TRBJ2-5	TGTGCCAGCAGTTTATCGGGACAGGTGTACGATACCCAGTACTTC	CASSLSGQVYDTQYF
few	13	.	TRBV14	TRBJ1-1	TGTGCCAGCAGCCTTAATATGAACACTGAAGCTTTCTTT	CASSLNMNTEAFF
.	15	TRBD2	TRBV7-2	TRBJ2-1	TGTGCCAGCAGCTCGTCTAGCGGATCTGGCAATGAGCAGTTCTTC	CASSSSSGSGNEQFF
.	17	TRBD1	TRBV7-2	TRBJ1-2	TGTGCCAGCAGCTTAGAGGAAATTACAGGGGGCAACTATGGCTACACCTTC	CASSLEEITGGNYGYTF
.	16	TRBD1	TRBV4-1	TRBJ1-5	TGCGCCAGCAGCAAAGGACAGGGACGGGGCAATCAGCCCCAGCATTTT	CASSKGQGRGNQPQHF
.	13	.	TRBV29-1	TRBJ2-3	TGCAGCGTTGAATCGGGGAGCACAGATACGCAGTATTTT	CSVESGSTDTQYF
.	16	.	TRBV19	TRBJ1-1	TGTGCCTCGGCGGGGACTGATGGCGGCCCGAACACTGAAGCTTTCTTT	CASAGTDGGPNTEAFF
few	13	.	TRBV9	TRBJ2-5	TGTGCCAGCAGCGGGACACCCCAAGAGACCCAGTACTTC	CASSGTPQETQYF
.	11	TRBD2	TRBV30	TRBJ2-7	TGTGCCTGGGGGGGGGCCTACGAGCAGTACTTC	CAWGGAYEQYF
few	16	TRBD1	TRBV7-9	TRBJ2-7	TGTGCCAGCAGCCCCGGGACAGGGGGCCCCCCCTACGAGCAGTACTTC	CASSPGTGGPPYEQYF
.	14	TRBD1	TRBV2	TRBJ1-2	TGTGCCAGCACCGAACGGACAGGGGGTTTTGGCTACACCTTC	CASTERTGGFGYTF
few	12	.	TRBV7-6	TRBJ2-5	TGTGCCAGCAGTTCCTCGGTGGAGACCCAGTACTTC	CASSSSVETQYF
few	16	.	TRBV6-5	TRBJ1-2	TGTGCCAGCAGTTACTCCAGGGCCGACGCTAACTATGGCTACACCTTC	CASSYSRADANYGYTF
few	14	TRBD1	TRBV19	TRBJ2-7	TGTGCCAGTAGTATCGGCAGGGGGCCAACCGAGCAGTACTTC	CASSIGRGPTEQYF
.	13	.	TRBV19	TRBJ1-2	TGTGCCAGTAGTTTAGGACAGAACTATGGCTACACCTTC	CASSLGQNYGYTF
once	13	.	TRBV30	TRBJ1-1	TGTGCCTGGAGTCCCCAGGTGAACACTGAAGCTTTCTTT	CAWSPQVNTEAFF
few	14	TRBD1	TRBV19	TRBJ2-1	TGTGCCAGTAACCGGGACAGGGGGTACAATGAGCAGTTCTTC	CASNRDRGYNEQFF
few	16	.	TRBV11-2	TRBJ2-1	TGTGCCAGCAGCCTAGAACGGGGTAGCTCCTACAATGAGCAGTTCTTC	CASSLERGSSYNEQFF
.	14	TRBD1	TRBV9	TRBJ2-7	TGTGCCAGCAGCGTAGACAGGGGGCACCACGAGCAGTACTTC	CASSVDRGHHEQYF
.	16	TRBD2	TRBV5-1	TRBJ2-1	TGCGCCAGCAGCAGACCCAATCTAGCGGTCAATAATGAGCAGTTCTTC	CASSRPNLAVNNEQFF
few	12	.	TRBV11-2	TRBJ2-5	TGTGCCAGCAGCCTGGGGGGAGGTAACCAGTACTTC	CASSLGGGNQYF
.	15	TRBD2	TRBV5-1	TRBJ2-1	TGCGCCAGCAGGTCCGGGACTAGCGGGAGTTATGAGCAGTTCTTC	CASRSGTSGSYEQFF
.	15	.	TRBV5-6	TRBJ2-1	TGTGCCAGCAGCCGGGGGTCGGGAGACGTCGGTGAGCAGTTCTTC	CASSRGSGDVGEQFF
.	14	TRBD1	TRBV11-2	TRBJ2-7	TGTGCCAGCAGCCCAGCCGGGACAGTCTACGAGCAGTACTTC	CASSPAGTVYEQYF
.	12	TRBD1	TRBV30	TRBJ1-2	TGTGCCTGGACCTTCACAGGGGTAGGCTACACCTTC	CAWTFTGVGYTF
few	17	TRBD1	TRBV18	TRBJ1-6	TGTGCCAGCTCACCACCGGGGACAGTTAGAGGGAATTCACCCCTCCACTTT	CASSPPGTVRGNSPLHF
.	11	.	TRBV30	TRBJ2-2	TGTGCCTGGAGCCCTTACGGGGAGCTGTTTTTT	CAWSPYGELFF
.	14	.	TRBV7-2	TRBJ2-5	TGTGCCAGCGGGACAGCGGGGGTACAAGAGACCCAGTACTTC	CASGTAGVQETQYF
few	15	TRBD1	TRBV11-3	TRBJ2-5	TGTGCCAGCAGCTGGCCGGGACAGGGGGCAGAGACCCAGTACTTC	CASSWPGQGAETQYF
.	14	.	TRBV7-7	TRBJ2-2	TGTGCTAGCAGCTTAGAGGGGGTCTACGGGGAGCTGTTTTTT	CASSLEGVYGELFF
.	13	.	TRBV29-1	TRBJ1-1	TGCAGCGTTGATAGCCACCCGAACACTGAAGCTTTCTTT	CSVDSHPNTEAFF
.	12	TRBD1	TRBV14	TRBJ2-7	TGTGCCAGCAGCCAAGACGGGGACAGGCAGTACTTC	CASSQDGDRQYF
few	15	TRBD1	TRBV5-1	TRBJ1-1	TGCGCCAGCAGCTTGGGTTCAGGGGGTAGCACTGAAGCTTTCTTT	CASSLGSGGSTEAFF
few	15	.	TRBV5-6	TRBJ1-2	.	CASSWGQGTDVAHTF
few	14	.	TRBV5-6	TRBJ2-5	TGTGCCAGCAACATACTGACAGACCAAGAGACCCAGTACTTC	CASNILTDQETQYF
few	13	TRBD1	TRBV7-9	TRBJ1-2	TGTGCCAGCAGCCGGTGGGGGACAGGCGGCTACACCTTC	CASSRWGTGGYTF
.	15	.	TRBV18	TRBJ2-7	TGTGCCAGCTCACCACCCCAGGGAGGAGCCTACGAGCAGTACTTC	CASSPPQGGAYEQYF
.	16	.	TRBV9	TRBJ2-1	TGTGCCAGCAGCTCCCGTGGCGGGCTCTCCTACAATGAGCAGTTCTTC	CASSSRGGLSYNEQFF
.	15	.	TRBV18	TRBJ1-2	TGTGCCAGCTCACCACCGGCAGGGGTGAACTATGGCTACACCTTC	CASSPPAGVNYGYTF
few	15	TRBD2	TRBV7-2	TRBJ2-7	TGTGCCAGCAGCCCCCGACTAGCGGGAGGAGAGGAGCAGTACTTC	CASSPRLAGGEEQYF